The subject of this entry is one T cell receptor beta chain. This sample stems from a study of control samples from healthy donors and cancer patients. The CDR3 runs to 15 residues. Trimming pared 2 bases from V and 5 bases from J, leaving 15 bases between. Germline loops: CDR1 MNHEY, CDR2 SMNVEV (reference sequence). Sequencing was performed with immunoSEQ multiplex PCR; in TCRdb, only in-frame clones are kept and a portion is missing. This table holds roughly 76,000 clones, just under 95% found once. The sequenced sample consisted of blood. The origin of this receptor is a woman aged 18-29 years in good health. The chain employs TRBV27 and TRBJ2-5; maybe TRBD1 (6 bases). In DNA, the CDR3 is TGTGCCAGCAGTTTAGGCCCAGGGGTTGGGGAGACCCAGTACTTC. It specifies CASSLGPGVGETQYF.